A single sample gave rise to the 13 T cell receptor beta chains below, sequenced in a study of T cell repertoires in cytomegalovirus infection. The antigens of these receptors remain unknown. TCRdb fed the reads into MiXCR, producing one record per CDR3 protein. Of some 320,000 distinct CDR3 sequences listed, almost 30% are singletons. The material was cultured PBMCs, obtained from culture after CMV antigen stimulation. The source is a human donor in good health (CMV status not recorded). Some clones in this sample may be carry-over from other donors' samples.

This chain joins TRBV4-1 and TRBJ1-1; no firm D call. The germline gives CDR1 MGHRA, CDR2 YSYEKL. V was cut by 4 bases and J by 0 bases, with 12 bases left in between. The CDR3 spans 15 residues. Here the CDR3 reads CASSPLSRVNTEAFF. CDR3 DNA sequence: TGCGCCAGCAGCCCTTTGAGTAGGGTGAACACTGAAGCTTTCTTT.

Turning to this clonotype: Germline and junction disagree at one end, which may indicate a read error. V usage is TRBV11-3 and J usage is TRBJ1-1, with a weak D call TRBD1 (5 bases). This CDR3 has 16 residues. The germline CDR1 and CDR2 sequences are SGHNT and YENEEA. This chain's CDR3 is CASSLTGLRGGTEAFF. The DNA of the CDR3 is TGTGCCAGCAGCCTAACCGGACTTAGGGGTGGCACTGAGGCTTTCTTT. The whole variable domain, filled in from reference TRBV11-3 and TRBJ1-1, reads EAGVVQSPRYKIIEKKQPVAFWCNPISGHNTLYWYLQNLGQGPELLIRYENEEAVDDSQLPKDRFSAERLKGVDSTLKIQPAELGDSAVYLCASSLTGLRGGTEAFFGQGTRLTVV.

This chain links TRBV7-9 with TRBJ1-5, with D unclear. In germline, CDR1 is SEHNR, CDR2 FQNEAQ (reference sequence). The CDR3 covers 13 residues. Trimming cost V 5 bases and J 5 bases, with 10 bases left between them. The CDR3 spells CASSMCPDQPQHF. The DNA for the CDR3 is TGTGCCAGCAGCATGTGCCCCGATCAGCCCCAGCATTTT.

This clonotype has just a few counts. CDR3 nucleotide sequence: TGTGCCAGCAGCCGGACTAGTAGCACAGATACGCAGTATTTT. As protein: CASSRTSSTDTQYF. The rearrangement links TRBV6-6 to TRBJ2-3; 7 bases agree with TRBD2. Germline assignment: CDR1 MNHNY and CDR2 SVGAGI (reference sequence). The CDR3 extends over 14 amino acids. J lost 0 bases, V lost 6 bases, and 3 bases had no gene match.

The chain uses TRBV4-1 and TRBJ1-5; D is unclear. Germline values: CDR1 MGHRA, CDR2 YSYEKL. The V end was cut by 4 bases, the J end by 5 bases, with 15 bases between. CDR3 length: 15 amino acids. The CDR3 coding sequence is TGCGCCAGCAGCCGCAGTGGGCAAAGCGATCAGCCCCAGCATTTT. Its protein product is CASSRSGQSDQPQHF.

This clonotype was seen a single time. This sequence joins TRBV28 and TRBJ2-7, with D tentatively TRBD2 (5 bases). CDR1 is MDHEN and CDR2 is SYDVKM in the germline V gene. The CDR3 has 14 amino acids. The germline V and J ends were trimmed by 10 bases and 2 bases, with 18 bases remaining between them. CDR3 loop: CATVTGSGAYEQYF. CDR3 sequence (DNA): TGTGCCACCGTTACCGGGTCCGGGGCCTACGAGCAGTACTTC.

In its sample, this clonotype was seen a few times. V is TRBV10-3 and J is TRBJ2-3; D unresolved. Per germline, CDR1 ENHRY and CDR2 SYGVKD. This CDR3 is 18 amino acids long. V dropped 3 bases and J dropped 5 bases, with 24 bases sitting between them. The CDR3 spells CAISEGGLPPGGGDTQYF. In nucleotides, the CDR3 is TGTGCCATCAGTGAAGGTGGGCTTCCTCCGGGCGGTGGAGATACGCAGTATTTT.

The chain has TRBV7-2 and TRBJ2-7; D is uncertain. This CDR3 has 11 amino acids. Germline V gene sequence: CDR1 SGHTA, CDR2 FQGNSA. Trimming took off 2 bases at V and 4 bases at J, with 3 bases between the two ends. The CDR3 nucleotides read TGTGCCAGCAGCTTAAAGTACGAGCAGTACTTC. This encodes CASSLKYEQYF.

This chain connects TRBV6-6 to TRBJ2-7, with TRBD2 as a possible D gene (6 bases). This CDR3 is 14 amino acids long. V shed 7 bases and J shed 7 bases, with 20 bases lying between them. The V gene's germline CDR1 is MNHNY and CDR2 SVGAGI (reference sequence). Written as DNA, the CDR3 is TGTGCCAGCACCTCCGGGCGCGGACGGGGGGAGCAGTACTTC. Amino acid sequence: CASTSGRGRGEQYF.

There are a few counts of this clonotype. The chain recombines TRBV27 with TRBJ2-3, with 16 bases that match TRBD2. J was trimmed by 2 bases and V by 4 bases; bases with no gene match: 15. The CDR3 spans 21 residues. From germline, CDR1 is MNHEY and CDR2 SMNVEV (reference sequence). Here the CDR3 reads CASSWAGYQGLAGGHTDTQYF. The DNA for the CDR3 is TGTGCCAGCAGTTGGGCAGGGTACCAGGGACTAGCGGGAGGGCACACAGATACGCAGTATTTT.

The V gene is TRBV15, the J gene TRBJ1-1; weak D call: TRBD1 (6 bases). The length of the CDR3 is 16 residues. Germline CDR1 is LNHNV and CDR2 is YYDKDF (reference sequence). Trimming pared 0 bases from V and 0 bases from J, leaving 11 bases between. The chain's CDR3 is CATSREGARMNTEAFF. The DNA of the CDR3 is TGTGCCACCAGCAGAGAGGGGGCAAGGATGAACACTGAAGCTTTCTTT.

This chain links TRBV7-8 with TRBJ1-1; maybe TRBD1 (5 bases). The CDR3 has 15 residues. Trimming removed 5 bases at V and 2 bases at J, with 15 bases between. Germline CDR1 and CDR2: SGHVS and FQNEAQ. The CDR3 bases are TGTGCCAGCAGCCCGTGGGGGACCGCTAACACTGAAGCTTTCTTT. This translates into CASSPWGTANTEAFF. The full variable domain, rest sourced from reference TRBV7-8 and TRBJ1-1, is GAGVSQSPRYKVAKRGQDVALRCDPISGHVSLFWYQQALGQGPEFLTYFQNEAQLDKSGLPSDRFFAERPEGSVSTLKIQRTQQEDSAVYLCASSPWGTANTEAFFGQGTRLTVV.

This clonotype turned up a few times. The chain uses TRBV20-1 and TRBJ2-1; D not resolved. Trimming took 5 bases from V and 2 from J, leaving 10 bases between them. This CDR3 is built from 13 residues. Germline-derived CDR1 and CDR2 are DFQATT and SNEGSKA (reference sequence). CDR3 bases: TGCAGTGCTTTTTTAGGGACCTACAATGAGCAGTTCTTC. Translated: CSAFLGTYNEQFF.